This TCR beta chain originates from a study of T cell responses to AZD1222 COVID-19 vaccine. For this clone: The target antigen is unknown.

The study, taken as a whole, reports: The reported proportion of spike-specific TCRs targeting unmutated variant regions was nearly half. It should be noted that donors were predominantly white British and more often female, and clonal diversity was possibly underestimated.

V lost 2 bases to trimming and J lost 4 bases, with 15 bases between them. The CDR3 runs 15 residues. Germline CDR1 and CDR2: KGHSH and LQKENI. Using immunoSEQ multiplex PCR, the repertoire was profiled, and TCRdb retains in-frame clones only, with some absent. Found here are about 170,000 clones, more than 80% of them singletons; the top ten hold roughly 3.9%. The specimen comprised peripheral blood, sampled on day 0 of AZD1222 vaccination. The TCR was taken from an adult in good health. The chain links TRBV18 to TRBJ2-7; D not certain. CDR3 sequence: CASSPASKDWYEQYF. The CDR3 DNA follows: TGTGCCAGCTCACCAGCCTCTAAAGACTGGTACGAGCAGTACTTC.